The rows below give T cell receptor beta chains drawn from one sample of a study of vaccination and CD4 T cells after COVID-19. Their antigens are not known. TCRdb reprocessed the PCR reads with MiXCR, giving one entry per CDR3 protein. Here the sample spans around 12,000 distinct CDR3 sequences, around 47% being singletons. Sequencing was done on a sample of CD4+ T cells from blood, cultured in vitro. Receptors were obtained from a human donor who had recovered from COVID-19. Both conserved end residues are part of each CDR3. D genes are given only for firm matches.

-,TRBJ2-7,TRBV7-9,CASSSNLARAAQYF
TRBD2,TRBJ2-3,TRBV7-2,CASSSTGLALVTDTQYF
TRBD1,TRBJ1-5,TRBV20-1,CSVILGGRGGVGNQPQHF
-,TRBJ2-1,TRBV19,CASSIAGGTLNNEQFF
-,TRBJ1-6,TRBV27,CASSPGRWNSPLHF
-,TRBJ2-2,TRBV7-9,CASSPSGAGRPGELFF
TRBD1,TRBJ1-5,TRBV19,CASNNRQGNQPQHF
TRBD1,TRBJ1-1,TRBV27,CASSRDSGALWAEAFF
TRBD1,TRBJ1-5,TRBV18,CASSPRRGQGAVDQPQHF
TRBD1,TRBJ1-2,TRBV19,CASSKIPGQGVRGGYTF
-,TRBJ2-2,TRBV7-3,CASSSRDVTGELFF
-,TRBJ2-3,TRBV20-1,CSAPRGWTRGDTQYF
TRBD1,TRBJ2-7,TRBV27,CASRRQLTGLSYEQYF
TRBD1,TRBJ2-2,TRBV11-2,CASSLRYTGARRSTGELFF
TRBD2,TRBJ2-2,TRBV6-5,CASSYTPILTSGSGTGELFF
TRBD1,TRBJ2-5,TRBV5-8,CASSSGQARKETQYF
TRBD1,TRBJ2-2,TRBV10-3,CATTGGAITGELFF